These T cell receptor beta chains were read from a single sample in a study of cytomegalovirus exposure and HLA in healthy donors. Profiling relied on immunoSEQ multiplex PCR, and the TCRdb table lists in-frame clones only, not all of them. The sample lists approximately 170,000 clones; approximately 82% were seen once. Sequencing was performed on PBMCs. These receptors originate from a male donor in good health and CMV-seronegative. The CDR3 runs from the conserved cysteine through the conserved F or W. The D gene is left open where the match is weak. Part of the rows lack a size; the others show once, few, many or a class for expanded clones.

J gene | CDR3 length | V gene | clone size | D gene | CDR3 protein | CDR3 DNA
TRBJ2-1 | 16 | TRBV5-1 | once | TRBD1 | CASSLVTGPSGNEQFF | TGCGCCAGCAGCTTGGTGACAGGGCCTTCGGGCAATGAGCAGTTCTTC
TRBJ2-3 | 19 | TRBV7-9 | few | TRBD2 | CASSRAILMAGGNADTQYF | TGTGCCAGCAGTCGAGCGATACTTATGGCGGGGGGTAACGCAGATACGCAGTATTTT
TRBJ1-1 | 11 | TRBV6-5 | . | TRBD1 | CACRGRTEAFF | TGTGCCTGCAGGGGGCGCACTGAAGCTTTCTTT
TRBJ1-5 | 16 | TRBV7-8 | . | TRBD1 | CASSTRTGGDNQPQHF | TGTGCCAGCAGCACGAGGACAGGGGGTGACAATCAGCCCCAGCATTTT
TRBJ2-7 | 13 | TRBV4-1 | . | . | CASSQEGHYEQYF | TGCGCCAGCAGCCAAGAAGGACACTACGAGCAGTACTTC
TRBJ2-7 | 15 | TRBV6-1 | . | TRBD1 | CASSPATGGGYEQYF | TGTGCCAGCAGCCCCGCGACAGGGGGCGGCTACGAGCAGTACTTC
TRBJ1-1 | 13 | TRBV30 | . | . | CAWTLQRNTEAFF | TGTGCCTGGACCCTACAGAGGAACACTGAAGCTTTCTTT
TRBJ2-7 | 20 | TRBV14 | . | TRBD2 | CASSQVRPNHSGRNLYEQYF | TGTGCCAGCAGCCAAGTCCGGCCCAACCATAGCGGGAGGAACCTCTACGAGCAGTACTTC
TRBJ2-7 | 17 | TRBV28 | once | TRBD1 | CASSHTDRPWAFNEQYF | TGTGCCAGCAGTCACACGGACAGGCCCTGGGCGTTCAACGAGCAGTACTTC
TRBJ1-5 | 13 | TRBV7-9 | . | TRBD1 | CASSPGGNQPQHF | TGTGCCAGCAGTCCAGGGGGTAATCAGCCCCAGCATTTT
TRBJ1-2 | 14 | TRBV7-9 | . | . | CASTSDRGIVGYTF | TGTGCCAGCACCTCAGACAGAGGAATTGTTGGCTACACCTTC
TRBJ1-2 | 15 | TRBV6-5 | . | TRBD1 | CASTYLGQGVDGYTF | TGTGCCAGCACGTATCTAGGCCAGGGGGTCGATGGCTACACCTTC
TRBJ1-3 | 18 | TRBV18 | . | TRBD1 | CASSPQRGGGFSGNTIYF | TGTGCCAGCTCACCCCAGAGAGGGGGCGGATTCTCTGGAAACACCATATATTTT
TRBJ1-5 | 17 | TRBV7-9 | . | . | CASSLASYQVGNQPQQF | TGTGCCAGCAGCTTAGCGAGTTACCAGGTCGGCAATCAGCCCCAGCAGTTT
TRBJ1-4 | 16 | TRBV4-2 | . | TRBD1 | CASSPGQGANNEKLFF | TGTGCCAGCAGCCCGGGACAGGGGGCTAATAATGAAAAACTGTTTTTT
TRBJ2-5 | 15 | TRBV9 | . | . | CASSARTASGETQYF | TGTGCCAGCAGCGCGAGGACAGCCTCGGGCGAGACCCAGTACTTC
TRBJ2-2 | 18 | TRBV7-9 | . | . | CASSLKGGGASNTGELFF | TGTGCCAGCAGCTTAAAAGGGGGGGGCGCATCGAACACCGGGGAGCTGTTTTTT
TRBJ2-2 | 16 | TRBV5-5 | once | TRBD1 | CASSLSGTGPHGELFF | TGTGCCAGCAGCTTGTCGGGGACAGGGCCGCACGGGGAGCTGTTTTTT
TRBJ2-7 | 14 | TRBV5-5 | . | TRBD1 | CASSLPDRRNEQYF | TGTGCCAGCAGCCTACCGGACAGGAGAAACGAGCAGTACTTC
TRBJ2-7 | 14 | TRBV5-4 | . | . | CASSLWRGSYEQYF | TGTGCCAGCAGCTTGTGGCGGGGATCTTACGAGCAGTACTTC
TRBJ2-1 | 17 | TRBV18 | . | TRBD2 | CASSPPFGSGDYNEQFF | TGTGCCAGCTCACCACCATTCGGTAGCGGGGACTACAATGAGCAGTTCTTC
TRBJ1-1 | 15 | TRBV13 | . | . | CASSLPDRDITEAFF | TGTGCCAGCAGCTTACCGGACCGGGACATCACTGAAGCTTTCTTT
TRBJ2-2 | 12 | TRBV11-3 | . | . | CASSRRGGELFF | TGTGCCAGCAGCCGGCGGGGCGGGGAGCTGTTTTTT
TRBJ2-2 | 15 | TRBV6-4 | . | TRBD2 | CASRPSGGNTGELFF | TGTGCCAGCAGACCTAGCGGGGGGAACACCGGGGAGCTGTTTTTT
TRBJ1-2 | 16 | TRBV10-3 | once | TRBD1 | CAISPGGQGIHYGYTF | TGTGCCATCAGCCCAGGGGGGCAGGGAATCCACTATGGCTACACCTTC
TRBJ2-1 | 16 | TRBV9 | few | . | CASSVGAGVSYNEQFF | TGTGCCAGCAGCGTAGGGGCAGGGGTCTCCTACAATGAGCAGTTCTTC
TRBJ2-7 | 13 | TRBV4-3 | . | . | CASSQGPSYEQYF | TGCGCCAGCAGCCAAGGGCCCTCCTACGAGCAGTACTTC
TRBJ1-1 | 12 | TRBV4-1 | . | TRBD1 | CASSQQGGSAFF | TGCGCCAGCAGCCAACAAGGGGGCTCAGCTTTCTTT
TRBJ1-4 | 16 | TRBV5-1 | . | TRBD1 | CASSLNPRGLGEKLFF | TGCGCCAGCAGCCTAAACCCCAGGGGGCTGGGGGAAAAACTGTTTTTT
TRBJ2-7 | 14 | TRBV28 | . | . | CASTPHLASYEQYF | TGTGCCAGCACCCCCCATCTAGCGAGCTACGAGCAGTACTTC
TRBJ2-3 | 16 | TRBV19 | . | . | CASSIDYGKSTDTQYF | TGTGCCAGTAGTATAGATTACGGGAAGAGCACAGATACGCAGTATTTT
TRBJ2-3 | 16 | TRBV5-1 | . | TRBD2 | CASRLSSGTSGDTQYF | TGCGCCAGCCGCCTCAGCTCCGGGACTAGCGGCGATACGCAGTATTTT
TRBJ2-2 | 15 | TRBV2 | . | TRBD2 | CASPPSGSSTGELFF | TGTGCCAGCCCTCCTAGCGGGAGTTCCACCGGGGAGCTGTTTTTT
TRBJ2-7 | 16 | TRBV27 | . | . | CASSFSSNSLPYEQYF | TGTGCCAGCAGTTTTTCCTCTAATAGTCTACCCTACGAGCAGTACTTC
TRBJ2-5 | 14 | TRBV30 | . | . | CAWTRGLAGETQYF | TGTGCCTGGACCCGCGGGCTAGCCGGGGAGACCCAGTACTTC
TRBJ1-2 | 13 | TRBV7-3 | once | . | CASSRKGGTGYTF | TGTGCCAGCAGCCGAAAGGGAGGGACGGGCTACACCTTC
TRBJ2-5 | 16 | TRBV15 | . | TRBD2 | CATSRTTSGVQETQYF | TGTGCCACCAGCAGAACGACTAGCGGGGTTCAAGAGACCCAGTACTTC
TRBJ2-7 | 11 | TRBV5-6 | . | . | CASSSENEQYF | TGTGCCAGCAGCTCAGAAAACGAGCAGTACTTC
TRBJ1-4 | 17 | TRBV5-1 | . | TRBD1 | CASSPRDRGNPSEKLFF | TGCGCCAGCAGCCCCCGGGACAGGGGAAACCCATCCGAAAAACTGTTTTTT
TRBJ2-7 | 15 | TRBV18 | . | TRBD2 | CASSPLAGGRYEQYF | TGTGCCAGCTCACCCCTAGCGGGGGGGCGATACGAGCAGTACTTC
TRBJ1-2 | 12 | TRBV27 | once | . | CASRNTGFGYTF | TGTGCCAGCCGAAATACAGGGTTTGGCTACACCTTC
TRBJ2-1 | 20 | TRBV9 | . | TRBD2 | CASSVHPDSGSKGTYNEQFF | TGTGCCAGCAGCGTACATCCGGATAGCGGGAGTAAGGGGACCTACAATGAGCAGTTCTTC
TRBJ2-2 | 15 | TRBV6-5 | . | . | CASSYAGSNTGELFF | TGTGCCAGCAGTTACGCGGGGTCGAACACCGGGGAGCTGTTTTTT
TRBJ2-3 | 15 | TRBV13 | . | . | CASSLRPTSTDTQYF | TGTGCCAGCAGCTTACGTCCCACTAGCACAGATACGCAGTATTTT
TRBJ2-7 | 15 | TRBV2 | . | . | CASRETTGVSYEQYF | TGTGCCAGCAGAGAAACGACAGGAGTTTCCTACGAGCAGTACTTC